Listed below are T cell receptor beta chains from one sample, sequenced in a study of shared clonotypes between healthy human individuals. Clones were sequenced by immunoSEQ multiplex PCR, and TCRdb holds only the in-frame ones, with some missing. The sample carries about 1 million clones, roughly 80% recorded once. The specimen was memory CD4+ T cells sorted from blood. Receptors originate from a man younger than 30 in good health. Both conserved end residues are part of each CDR3. Fields, in order: CDR3 DNA, CDR3 protein, J gene, V gene, clone size, D gene. A D gene is named only where the DNA matches it firmly. Some rows have no size entry. The others give once, few or many, or a class for an expanded clone.

DNA: TGTGCCAGCAGCGGGACCGGGACAGGGGACCTCAATGAGCAGTTCTTC
CDR3: CASSGTGTGDLNEQFF
J: TRBJ2-1
V: TRBV5-6
size: .
D: TRBD1

DNA: TGTGCCAGCAGCACAGGGAACTCCTACGAGCAGTACTTC
CDR3: CASSTGNSYEQYF
J: TRBJ2-7
V: TRBV5-6
size: .
D: .

DNA: TGTGCCAGCAGCGTAACCCTTCAGGGGTTCACAGATACGCAGTATTTT
CDR3: CASSVTLQGFTDTQYF
J: TRBJ2-3
V: TRBV9
size: .
D: .

DNA: TGTGCCAGCAGTGAAGCGGCCAAGGCTTTCTTT
CDR3: CASSEAAKAFF
J: TRBJ1-1
V: TRBV2
size: .
D: .

DNA: TGTGCCAGTAGTGACCAGGGGATAGTGGGTTCTGGGGCCAACGTCCTGACTTTC
CDR3: CASSDQGIVGSGANVLTF
J: TRBJ2-6
V: TRBV19
size: .
D: .

DNA: TGCGCCAGCAGCTTGAATTATGCCGGAGGCCAAGAGACCCAGTACTTC
CDR3: CASSLNYAGGQETQYF
J: TRBJ2-5
V: TRBV5-1
size: .
D: .

DNA: TGTGCCTGGAGTGGGGGGGCAAGAGAGGGTCAGCCCCAGCATTTT
CDR3: CAWSGGAREGQPQHF
J: TRBJ1-5
V: TRBV30
size: .
D: .

DNA: TGTGCCAGCAGTGAACTAGCGGGAGGTTTGATAGAGACCCAGTACTTC
CDR3: CASSELAGGLIETQYF
J: TRBJ2-5
V: TRBV25-1
size: .
D: TRBD2

DNA: TGTGCCAGTAGTCGGGGGACTAGCGGGGGTTCTACAGATACGCAGTATTTT
CDR3: CASSRGTSGGSTDTQYF
J: TRBJ2-3
V: TRBV19
size: .
D: TRBD2

DNA: TGTGCCAGCAGTCCGTTAGGGACCGATGGCTACACCTTC
CDR3: CASSPLGTDGYTF
J: TRBJ1-2
V: TRBV28
size: .
D: .

DNA: TGTGCCTGGGCCGGGGCAGGGCGGAATCAGCCCCAGCATTTT
CDR3: CAWAGAGRNQPQHF
J: TRBJ1-5
V: TRBV30
size: many
D: .

DNA: TGCGCCAGCAGCTTGGGAGCTAGCGGGGACACAGATACGCAGTATTTT
CDR3: CASSLGASGDTDTQYF
J: TRBJ2-3
V: TRBV5-1
size: .
D: TRBD2

DNA: TGTGCCAGTAGTAGGGACAGTTATAATTCACCCCTCCACTTT
CDR3: CASSRDSYNSPLHF
J: TRBJ1-6
V: TRBV19
size: .
D: TRBD1

DNA: TGTGCCAGCAAAGTTCTAGCGGGAGGATTCACAGATACGCAGTATTTT
CDR3: CASKVLAGGFTDTQYF
J: TRBJ2-3
V: TRBV7-2
size: .
D: TRBD2

DNA: TGTGCCAGCTCAGCGGACAGGAATGAAAAACTGTTTTTT
CDR3: CASSADRNEKLFF
J: TRBJ1-4
V: TRBV18
size: .
D: TRBD1

DNA: TGTGCCAGCAGTAACAACCGGAAACTAACCGAGGGCACAGATACGCAGTATTTT
CDR3: CASSNNRKLTEGTDTQYF
J: TRBJ2-3
V: TRBV2
size: .
D: .

DNA: TGTGCCAGCACTTGGGCAGGGTCGGCTCCCCCGAACACCGGGGAGCTGTTTTTT
CDR3: CASTWAGSAPPNTGELFF
J: TRBJ2-2
V: TRBV27
size: .
D: .

DNA: TGTGCCAGCAGCGAGGGACCGTATAATTCACCCCTCCACTTT
CDR3: CASSEGPYNSPLHF
J: TRBJ1-6
V: TRBV9
size: .
D: .

DNA: TGCGCCAGCACCTTGGTCCAGCGGGGGGTCAATGAGCAGTTCTTC
CDR3: CASTLVQRGVNEQFF
J: TRBJ2-1
V: TRBV5-1
size: .
D: TRBD2

DNA: TGTGCCAGCAGACGGCGCGGCTTCTACGAGCAGTACTTC
CDR3: CASRRRGFYEQYF
J: TRBJ2-7
V: TRBV6-6
size: .
D: .

DNA: TGTGCCAGCAGTGACACCCGGATATATAATTCACCCCTCCACTTT
CDR3: CASSDTRIYNSPLHF
J: TRBJ1-6
V: TRBV2
size: .
D: .

DNA: TGCAGCGTTGTGGTTGCCTACGAGCAGTACTTC
CDR3: CSVVVAYEQYF
J: TRBJ2-7
V: TRBV29-1
size: .
D: .

DNA: TGTGCTTGGAGTCCGGGATCGTGGGGCACTGAAGCTTTCTTT
CDR3: CAWSPGSWGTEAFF
J: TRBJ1-1
V: TRBV30
size: .
D: .

DNA: TGTGCCTGGAGTACCCCCCGTCGGAGGGTGGCTTTCTTT
CDR3: CAWSTPRRRVAFF
J: TRBJ1-1
V: TRBV30
size: .
D: .

DNA: TGTGCCACAACTAGCGGGGGGTCGGAGACCCAGTACTTC
CDR3: CATTSGGSETQYF
J: TRBJ2-5
V: TRBV5-5
size: .
D: TRBD2

DNA: TGTGCCAGCAGCCCACAAGGGACTAGCGGGAGACAGCAGTACTTC
CDR3: CASSPQGTSGRQQYF
J: TRBJ2-7
V: TRBV11-2
size: .
D: TRBD2

DNA: TGCGCCAGCAGCCAAACATTGTCAGGGTACCAAGAGACCCAGTACTTC
CDR3: CASSQTLSGYQETQYF
J: TRBJ2-5
V: TRBV4-1
size: .
D: .

DNA: TGTGCCAGCAGTCATTCTCCAGACTACGAGCAGTACTTC
CDR3: CASSHSPDYEQYF
J: TRBJ2-7
V: TRBV5-4
size: .
D: .

DNA: TGTGCCAGCAGTTACTCACACGGGAGTCAGCCCCAGCATTTT
CDR3: CASSYSHGSQPQHF
J: TRBJ1-5
V: TRBV6-5
size: .
D: .

DNA: TGTGCCTGGTGTCCCGGACACCGGTACGAAAAACTGTTTTTT
CDR3: CAWCPGHRYEKLFF
J: TRBJ1-4
V: TRBV30
size: .
D: .

DNA: TGTGCCAGCAGCATAGACAGGGAGGGCCAGTACTTC
CDR3: CASSIDREGQYF
J: TRBJ2-5
V: TRBV2
size: many
D: .

DNA: TGTGCCAGCACCACGACGACAGGGCCCTACGAGCAGTACTTC
CDR3: CASTTTTGPYEQYF
J: TRBJ2-7
V: TRBV11-2
size: .
D: TRBD1

DNA: TGTGCCAGCAGCGTTGGCGGGAGGGCCGGGAACGAGCAGTACTTC
CDR3: CASSVGGRAGNEQYF
J: TRBJ2-7
V: TRBV9
size: .
D: TRBD2

DNA: TGTGCCAGCAGTGCAAGATTAGCCAAAAACATTCAGTACTTC
CDR3: CASSARLAKNIQYF
J: TRBJ2-4
V: TRBV27
size: .
D: .

DNA: TGTGCCAGCAGTTACTCAGGGGGCGCTCGGGGCTACACCTTC
CDR3: CASSYSGGARGYTF
J: TRBJ1-2
V: TRBV6-6
size: .
D: TRBD1

DNA: TGTGCCATCATGAAAGGGGCAGGGTACAATGAGCAGTTCTTC
CDR3: CAIMKGAGYNEQFF
J: TRBJ2-1
V: TRBV10-3
size: .
D: .

DNA: TGTGCCAGCAGTTCTTCCTCGAGGGACACTGAAGCTTTCTTT
CDR3: CASSSSSRDTEAFF
J: TRBJ1-1
V: TRBV6-6
size: .
D: .

DNA: TGTGCCAGCAGTTCTAGGCCGGGAGAGACCCAGTACTTC
CDR3: CASSSRPGETQYF
J: TRBJ2-5
V: TRBV6-1
size: few
D: .

DNA: TGTGCCAGCAGCCTAAAAAGCGGGATCGACGAGCAGTACTTC
CDR3: CASSLKSGIDEQYF
J: TRBJ2-7
V: TRBV6-1
size: few
D: TRBD2

DNA: TGCGCCAGCAGTCAATCGCTCGGGACAGGGACCTACGAGCAGTACTTC
CDR3: CASSQSLGTGTYEQYF
J: TRBJ2-7
V: TRBV23-1
size: few
D: TRBD1

DNA: TGTGCCAGCAGATCTCCGGGACAGGGATATTATGAGCAGTTCTTC
CDR3: CASRSPGQGYYEQFF
J: TRBJ2-1
V: TRBV27
size: .
D: TRBD1

DNA: TGTGCCAGCAGCCGGCAGGGATTCGGGTACGAGCAGTACTTC
CDR3: CASSRQGFGYEQYF
J: TRBJ2-7
V: TRBV7-9
size: .
D: .

DNA: TGCGCCAGCAGCCAAGAAGGGACGAACACTGAAGCTTTCTTT
CDR3: CASSQEGTNTEAFF
J: TRBJ1-1
V: TRBV4-3
size: .
D: .

DNA: TGTGCCAGCAGACAAACAGGGTTCTACAATGAGCAGTTCTTC
CDR3: CASRQTGFYNEQFF
J: TRBJ2-1
V: TRBV25-1
size: .
D: .

DNA: TGTGCCAGCAGCTTACTAGCGGGGGAGGCCTACGAGCAGTACTTC
CDR3: CASSLLAGEAYEQYF
J: TRBJ2-7
V: TRBV7-2
size: .
D: TRBD2

DNA: TGTGCCAGCAGCAATGGACAGGGAATTGGCTACACCTTC
CDR3: CASSNGQGIGYTF
J: TRBJ1-2
V: TRBV5-5
size: .
D: TRBD1

DNA: TGTGCCAGCAGCGGAGAGACAGGGCGGGGGGAGCTGTTTTTT
CDR3: CASSGETGRGELFF
J: TRBJ2-2
V: TRBV5-4
size: .
D: TRBD1

DNA: TGTGCCAGCAGCTTCCCGGACAGGGAGGCCTATGGCTACACCTTC
CDR3: CASSFPDREAYGYTF
J: TRBJ1-2
V: TRBV4-2
size: .
D: TRBD1

DNA: TGTGCCAGCAGCGTGACCGGGACTAGCGGGAGTGATACGCAGTATTTT
CDR3: CASSVTGTSGSDTQYF
J: TRBJ2-3
V: TRBV9
size: .
D: TRBD2